This TCR beta chain came from a study of cytomegalovirus exposure and HLA in healthy donors. As concerns this clone: Antigen unknown.

Both 60 Vbeta primers and 13 Jbeta primers went into the PCR. This table comes from immunoSEQ multiplex PCR, and its TCRdb copy is limited to in-frame clones, with some not included. The sample data list about 210,000 clones. Donors sampled were nominally healthy, though unrecorded immune exposures were likely. Findings of the study overall: Cytomegalovirus status, reportedly, was diagnosed with high specificity and sensitivity by the classifier. Later analysis demonstrated an association between a missense DCLRE1C variant and TCR beta V- and J-gene trimming. DRB1 had the most TCR associations and HLA-C the fewest, a later analysis found, with rates varying by HLA locus.

The germline V gene encodes CDR1 MNHEY and CDR2 SVGAGI. The V end was cut by 0 bases, the J end by 6 bases, with 6 bases between. CDR3 length: 13 residues. The source is a woman between 25 and 40 years old in good health and CMV-seropositive. What was sequenced was PBMCs. This chain joins TRBV6-5 and TRBJ2-4; TRBD1 is a possible D gene (5 bases). CDR3 nucleotides: TGTGCCAGCAGTTACTCCCAGGGAAACATTCAGTACTTC. It specifies CASSYSQGNIQYF.